The entry that follows covers one TCR beta chain sequence. Its antigen is unknown. CDR3 size: 13 residues. V lost 3 bases to trimming and J lost 11 bases, with 16 bases between them. Per the germline V gene, CDR1 is MNHEY and CDR2 is SMNVEV (reference sequence). This sample stems from a study of T cell repertoires in cytomegalovirus infection. About the study: CMV epitopes that were recently identified and HLA-C-restricted were used alongside well-studied HLA-B-restricted ones. CMV infection plus the matching HLA type was flagged by public TCR beta signatures. Overall study results and limits: The study found HLA-C-restricted CMV-specific TCR beta clonotypes dominating the ex vivo response. Using cumulative public TCR beta family frequency, the authors identified those who carried CMV together with the relevant HLA.

TCRdb reprocessed the reads with MiXCR, giving one entry per CDR3 protein. The sample contains 650,000 to 900,000 distinct CDR3 sequences, 25% to 35% of which appear only once. Here the sequenced sample was cultured CD8+ T cells from PBMCs, taken from culture after CMV antigen stimulation. J is TRBJ1-1 and V is TRBV27; D perhaps matches TRBD1 (5 bases). The origin of this receptor is a human donor in good health (CMV status not recorded). Some clones in this sample may be carry-over from other donors' samples. The CDR3 spells CASSFKPSGGAFF. CDR3 nucleotides: TGTGCCAGCAGTTTCAAACCGTCTGGGGGGGCTTTCTTT.